This entry lists 19 T cell receptor beta chains sequenced from one sample in a study of blood T cell repertoires in COVID-19 (TCRdb year 2020). The library was built by means of the immunoSEQ multiplex PCR assay. The immuneACCESS repertoire file appears here via TCRdb, limited to in-frame rearrangements. These files lack a portion of the clones; in checked studies, under half of the deficit traces to unresolved V genes, and the cause of the others is not known. The sample data list over 400,000 clones, and 70% to 90% of these were observed just once. 3% to 4% of the sample belongs to the ten largest clones. Sequencing was done on a sample of peripheral blood. Source of these receptors: a human donor in a cohort sampled during active COVID-19.

V usage is TRBV27 and J usage is TRBJ2-6; D is unclear. The V gene's germline CDR1 is MNHEY and CDR2 SMNVEV (reference sequence). Between the trimmed V and J ends, which lost 2 bases and 0 bases, there was a span of 11 bases. The CDR3 extends over 17 amino acids. CDR3 sequence reads: CASSLRYRGSGANVLTF. CDR3 in DNA: TGTGCCAGCAGTTTACGGTATAGAGGCTCTGGGGCCAACGTCCTGACTTTC.

The V call is TRBV30, the J call TRBJ2-7; D might be TRBD1 (5 bases). Germline CDR1 reads GTSNPN; CDR2 reads SVGIG (reference sequence). The CDR3 totals 12 residues. V lost 3 bases to trimming and J lost 4 bases, with 10 bases between them. Here the CDR3 reads CAWSRAWYEQYF. The CDR3 DNA sequence: TGTGCCTGGAGCAGGGCGTGGTACGAGCAGTACTTC. Looking up the rest from reference TRBV30 and TRBJ2-7 gives the full variable domain: SQTIHQWPATLVQPVGSPLSLECTVEGTSNPNLYWYRQAAGRGLQLLFYSVGIGQISSEVPQNLSASRPQDRQFILSSKKLLLSDSGFYLCAWSRAWYEQYFGPGTRLTVT.

This rearrangement joins TRBV7-6 to TRBJ2-1; 7 bases match TRBD1. CDR1 and CDR2 (germline): SGHVS, FNYEAQ. V lost 3 bases and J lost 4; bases outside the gene matches: 6. CDR3 size: 15 residues. CDR3 sequence: CASSLGTGVYNEQFF. The DNA for the CDR3 is TGTGCCAGCAGCTTGGGAACAGGGGTGTACAATGAGCAGTTCTTC.

The chain carries TRBV7-3 and TRBJ2-3, with D perhaps matching TRBD2 (6 bases). V lost 3 bases to trimming and J lost 0 bases, with 13 bases between them. This CDR3 has 16 residues. The germline V gene has CDR1 SGHTA and CDR2 FQGTGA. CDR3 sequence reads: CASSFGSAISTDTQYF. In DNA form, the CDR3 reads TGTGCCAGCAGCTTCGGGAGCGCAATAAGCACAGATACGCAGTATTTT.

The rearrangement joins TRBV28 to TRBJ2-7, with D unclear. Germline lookup yields CDR1 MDHEN and CDR2 SYDVKM. The CDR3 consists of 13 residues. The V end lost 3 bases, the J end lost 2 bases, and 8 bases lay between the germline ends. The chain's CDR3 is CASSFMGPYEQYF. The CDR3 DNA follows: TGTGCCAGCAGTTTCATGGGCCCCTACGAGCAGTACTTC.

The rearrangement joins TRBV19 to TRBJ1-5; maybe TRBD1 (6 bases). This CDR3 is 16 amino acids long. In germline, CDR1 is LNHDA, CDR2 SQIVND (reference sequence). Trimming left V 5 bases short and J 3 bases short, with 17 bases between. The CDR3 is CASSPWGQGNNQPQHF. CDR3 coding DNA: TGTGCCAGTAGTCCCTGGGGCCAGGGGAACAATCAGCCCCAGCATTTT. Full variable domain (missing parts from reference TRBV19 and TRBJ1-5): DGGITQSPKYLFRKEGQNVTLSCEQNLNHDAMYWYRQDPGQGLRLIYYSQIVNDFQKGDIAEGYSVSREKKESFPLTVTSAQKNPTAFYLCASSPWGQGNNQPQHFGDGTRLSIL.

This clone was observed a single time. The chain has TRBV9 and TRBJ2-5; 7 positions match TRBD1. The germline V gene encodes CDR1 SGDLS and CDR2 YYNGEE. This CDR3 spans 14 amino acids. V dropped 3 bases and J dropped 2; count of bases not matched to a gene: 4. The CDR3 DNA is TGTGCCAGCAGCGCTATGGGACAGCAAGAGACCCAGTACTTC. Protein sequence: CASSAMGQQETQYF.

This rearrangement joins TRBV15 to TRBJ2-3; 9 positions match TRBD2. Germline V CDR1 and CDR2: LNHNV, YYDKDF (reference sequence). This CDR3 spans 16 amino acids. V was clipped by 1 base and J by 3 bases; unmatched bases: 5. The CDR3 is CATSRVAGGETDTQYF. Here the CDR3 DNA reads TGTGCCACCAGCAGAGTGGCGGGAGGGGAGACAGATACGCAGTATTTT.

The chain carries TRBV6-6 and TRBJ1-6; 12 nucleotides align to TRBD1. Germline V gene sequence: CDR1 MNHNY, CDR2 SVGAGI (reference sequence). Losses at the gene ends were 5 bases for V and 6 bases for J; bases not matched to a gene: 5. The CDR3 runs 16 residues. For the CDR3, the DNA is TGTGCCAGCAGTCAGGGACAGGGGGCTAGTAATTCACCCCTCCACTTT. Encoded protein: CASSQGQGASNSPLHF.

This clone has a handful of counts. The chain's CDR3 is CASSPLLSRNTEAFF. In DNA, the CDR3 is TGTGCCAGCTCACCACTTCTTTCCAGGAACACTGAAGCTTTCTTT. The chain couples TRBV18 to TRBJ1-1; D unresolved. From germline, CDR1 is KGHSH and CDR2 LQKENI. This CDR3 region has 15 residues. V was clipped by 1 base and J by 1 base, with 10 bases between them.

The rearrangement joins TRBV3-1 (or the pseudogene TRBV3-2) to TRBJ2-7; TRBD1 matches 8 bases. This CDR3 region has 15 residues. Germline V CDR1 and CDR2: LGHDT, YNNKEL (reference sequence). The V gene end was trimmed by 5 bases and the J gene end by 2 bases; junction bases not matched to a gene: 8. CDR3 in amino acids: CASSEQGVGAYEQYF. For the CDR3, the DNA is TGTGCCAGCAGCGAACAGGGGGTTGGGGCCTACGAGCAGTACTTC.

A few counts support this clone. The chain recombines TRBV2 with TRBJ1-4; D gene ambiguous. CDR1 SNHLY and CDR2 FYNNEI come from the germline V gene. Deletions cut 7 bases from V and 0 bases from J, with 12 bases between. The CDR3 runs to 15 residues. The CDR3: CASNPIVATNEKLFF. The CDR3 bases are TGTGCCAGCAATCCCATAGTTGCAACTAATGAAAAACTGTTTTTT.

The CDR3 DNA reads as TGCGCCAGCAGCCTCCATCGTTCCGGGACAGGGGACTCCTACGAGCAGTACTTC. As protein: CASSLHRSGTGDSYEQYF. The rearrangement links TRBV5-1 to TRBJ2-7, with 10 bases matching TRBD1. V trimming: 4 bases; J trimming: 0 bases; junction bases outside the gene matches: 13. This CDR3 comprises 18 residues. The germline gives CDR1 SGHRS, CDR2 YFSETQ.

V gene TRBV6-1 combines with J gene TRBJ2-1; TRBD2 matches at 13 bases. V dropped 4 bases and J dropped 0; count of bases not matched to a gene: 3. The CDR3 loop spans 17 amino acids. Germline V gene data show CDR1 as MNHNS and CDR2 as SASEGT. CDR3 loop: CASSAWTSGSSYNEQFF. The CDR3 DNA is TGTGCCAGCAGTGCCTGGACTAGCGGGAGCTCCTACAATGAGCAGTTCTTC.

J is TRBJ1-5 and V is TRBV19; tentatively, D is TRBD1 (5 bases). Trimming shortened V by 4 bases and J by 6 bases, and 19 bases separated the two germline ends. CDR1 is LNHDA and CDR2 is SQIVND in the germline V gene (reference sequence). The CDR3 is 16 amino acids. The CDR3 region is CASSSHMDLRGQPQHF. In DNA form, the CDR3 reads TGTGCCAGTAGTAGCCACATGGACCTTAGGGGTCAGCCCCAGCATTTT.

The rearrangement uses TRBV15 and TRBJ2-3; D unresolved. The CDR3 has 16 residues. Germline CDR1 and CDR2: LNHNV and YYDKDF (reference sequence). V lost 9 bases and J 2 bases, leaving 21 bases between the germline ends. The CDR3 protein is CATSRFLAVITDTQYF. Here the CDR3 DNA reads TGTGCCACAAGCCGGTTCCTTGCGGTTATCACAGATACGCAGTATTTT.

The rearrangement joins TRBV7-2 to TRBJ2-2; 10 bases map to TRBD1. The CDR3 has 16 amino acids. Germline V gives CDR1 SGHTA, CDR2 FQGNSA. V was clipped by 5 bases and J by 4 bases; unmatched bases: 7. DNA for the CDR3: TGTGCCAGCAGCCTCTGGGGGACAGGGGTCACCGGGGAGCTGTTTTTT. This sequence encodes CASSLWGTGVTGELFF. The variable domain in full, with the rest retrieved from reference TRBV7-2 and TRBJ2-2, is GAGVSQSPSNKVTEKGKDVELRCDPISGHTALYWYRQSLGQGLEFLIYFQGNSAPDKSGLPSDRFSAERTGGSVSTLTIQRTQQEDSAVYLCASSLWGTGVTGELFFGEGSRLTVL.

The CDR3 loop reads CASSFLEGNEKLFF. The CDR3 DNA sequence: TGCGCCAGCAGCTTCTTGGAGGGTAATGAAAAACTGTTTTTT. V is TRBV5-1 and J is TRBJ1-4, with D unclear. The CDR3 covers 14 residues. Germline loops: CDR1 SGHRS, CDR2 YFSETQ. V lost 2 bases to trimming and J lost 4 bases, with 9 bases between them.

The chain joins TRBV7-9 to TRBJ2-3; the D gene is possibly TRBD2 (5 bases). Germline V gene lookup returns CDR1 SEHNR and CDR2 FQNEAQ (reference sequence). Trimming cost V 5 bases and J 6 bases, with 9 bases left between them. CDR3 length: 12 residues. The CDR3 DNA is TGTGCCAGCAGCCCCCGCGGGGATACGCAGTATTTT. This encodes CASSPRGDTQYF.